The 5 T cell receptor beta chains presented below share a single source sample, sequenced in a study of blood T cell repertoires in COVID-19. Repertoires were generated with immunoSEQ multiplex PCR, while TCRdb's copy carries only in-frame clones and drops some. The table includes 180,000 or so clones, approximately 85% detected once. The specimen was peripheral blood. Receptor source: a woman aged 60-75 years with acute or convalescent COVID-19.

The DNA of the CDR3 is TGTGCCAGCAATCAACAGGGTACGGCGGGCTATGGCTACACCTTC. It yields the protein CASNQQGTAGYGYTF. The genes are TRBV6-5 and TRBJ1-2; D possibly corresponds to TRBD1 (6 bases). This CDR3 has 15 residues. In germline, CDR1 is MNHEY, CDR2 SVGAGI. V was cut by 7 bases and J by 4 bases, with 19 bases left in between.

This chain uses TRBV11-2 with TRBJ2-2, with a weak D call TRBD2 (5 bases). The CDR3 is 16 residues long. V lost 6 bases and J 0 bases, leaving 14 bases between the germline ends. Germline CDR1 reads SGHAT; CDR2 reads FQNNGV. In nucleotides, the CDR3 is TGTGCCAGCAGGTCACAGCCGGGAACGAACACCGGGGAGCTGTTTTTT. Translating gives CASRSQPGTNTGELFF.

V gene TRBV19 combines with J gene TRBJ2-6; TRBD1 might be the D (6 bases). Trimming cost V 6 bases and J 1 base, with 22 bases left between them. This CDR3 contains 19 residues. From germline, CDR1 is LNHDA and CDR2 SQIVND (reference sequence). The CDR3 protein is CASRGLGLGRGSGANVLTF. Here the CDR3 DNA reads TGTGCCAGTAGAGGGCTAGGGTTAGGCAGGGGATCTGGGGCCAACGTCCTGACTTTC. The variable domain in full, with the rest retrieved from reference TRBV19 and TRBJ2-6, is DGGITQSPKYLFRKEGQNVTLSCEQNLNHDAMYWYRQDPGQGLRLIYYSQIVNDFQKGDIAEGYSVSREKKESFPLTVTSAQKNPTAFYLCASRGLGLGRGSGANVLTFGAGSRLTVL.

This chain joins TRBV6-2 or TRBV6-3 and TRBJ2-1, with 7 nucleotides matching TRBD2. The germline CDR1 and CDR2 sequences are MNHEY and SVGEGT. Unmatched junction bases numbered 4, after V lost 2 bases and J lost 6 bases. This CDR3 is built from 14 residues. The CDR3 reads CASSYRASGNEQFF. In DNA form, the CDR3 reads TGTGCCAGCAGTTACAGGGCTAGCGGCAATGAGCAGTTCTTC.

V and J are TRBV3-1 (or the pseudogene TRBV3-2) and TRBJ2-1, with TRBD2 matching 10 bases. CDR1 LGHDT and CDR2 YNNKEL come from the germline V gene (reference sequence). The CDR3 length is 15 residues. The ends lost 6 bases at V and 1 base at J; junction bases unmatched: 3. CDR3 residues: CASSSTSGSYNEQFF. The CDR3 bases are TGTGCCAGCAGTTCGACTAGCGGGTCCTACAATGAGCAGTTCTTC.